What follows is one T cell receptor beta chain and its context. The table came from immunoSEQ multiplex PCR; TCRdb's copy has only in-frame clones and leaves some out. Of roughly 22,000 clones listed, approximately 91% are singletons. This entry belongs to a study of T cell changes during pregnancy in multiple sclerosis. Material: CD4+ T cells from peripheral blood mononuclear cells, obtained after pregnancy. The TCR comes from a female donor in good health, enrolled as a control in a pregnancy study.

The CDR3 loop reads CASSAGGHYEQYF. The CDR3 region has the DNA TGTGCCAGCAGCGCGGGAGGGCATTACGAGCAGTACTTC. The rearrangement joins TRBV7-2 to TRBJ2-7; 9 positions agree with TRBD2. The CDR3 totals 13 residues. V shed 5 bases, J shed 4 bases, and the junction held 3 bases outside the gene matches. Germline CDR1 reads SGHTA; CDR2 reads FQGNSA.